These 20 T cell receptor beta chains were all obtained from the same sample, sequenced in a study of cytomegalovirus exposure and HLA in healthy donors. The PCR made use of 60 Vbeta and 13 Jbeta primers. The method was immunoSEQ multiplex PCR; TCRdb's version includes in-frame clones alone and lacks a portion of them. The sample holds 200,000 to 250,000 clones; 75% to 85% are singletons and the top ten take around 3%. Sequencing used PBMCs. These receptors were taken from a woman aged 40 to 50 in good health and CMV-seronegative.

This chain joins TRBV2 and TRBJ2-7; TRBD2 matches at 8 bases. The CDR3 covers 13 residues. Germline assignment: CDR1 SNHLY and CDR2 FYNNEI. The V gene end was trimmed by 0 bases and the J gene end by 6 bases; junction bases not matched to a gene: 1. The CDR3 here is CASSEASGTEQYF. CDR3 bases: TGTGCCAGCAGTGAAGCTAGCGGGACCGAGCAGTACTTC.

The rearrangement links TRBV7-8 to TRBJ2-7; no firm D call. This CDR3 is built from 13 residues. Germline CDR1 and CDR2: SGHVS and FQNEAQ. V lost 5 bases and J lost 3, with 11 bases in between. The DNA for the CDR3 is TGTGCCAGCAGCCCGTTTTGGAGCTACGAGCAGTACTTC. Translated: CASSPFWSYEQYF.

This clone was seen only a few times. The chain joins TRBV27 to TRBJ2-5; 7 bases are shared with TRBD1. Germline V gives CDR1 MNHEY, CDR2 SMNVEV (reference sequence). V dropped 5 bases and J dropped 0; count of bases not matched to a gene: 6. This CDR3 region has 15 residues. Written as DNA, the CDR3 is TGTGCCAGCAGTCCATATGGACAGGACCAAGAGACCCAGTACTTC. Encoded protein: CASSPYGQDQETQYF.

This clone appeared a few times. The chain joins TRBV2 to TRBJ2-3; weak D call: TRBD1 (6 bases). CDR1 and CDR2 from the germline V gene are SNHLY and FYNNEI. This CDR3 region has 16 residues. The V end lost 0 bases, the J end lost 4 bases, and 14 bases lay between the germline ends. As DNA, the CDR3 is TGTGCCAGCAGTGAAGCGGACAGCCCTGGGGCAGATACGCAGTATTTT. This sequence encodes CASSEADSPGADTQYF.

CDR3 sequence: CASMRSPIPYEQYF. As DNA, the CDR3 is TGTGCCAGCATGAGGTCACCCATACCCTACGAGCAGTACTTC. The chain combines TRBV6-4 with TRBJ2-7, with D hard to call. This CDR3 has 14 amino acids. V lost 7 bases to trimming and J lost 2 bases, with 15 bases between them. Germline-derived CDR1 and CDR2 are MRHNA and SNTAGT.

The table lists this clone with a few counts. V usage is TRBV7-9 and J usage is TRBJ1-3; 8 bases agree with TRBD1. CDR3 length: 14 amino acids. The trim removed 5 bases at V and 4 bases at J, leaving 4 bases unmatched. CDR1 is SEHNR and CDR2 is FQNEAQ in the germline V gene (reference sequence). The CDR3 here is CASSVTGGGNTIYF. The CDR3 DNA sequence: TGTGCCAGCAGCGTAACAGGGGGAGGAAACACCATATATTTT.

The CDR3 DNA reads as TGTGCCAGTAGTATTCAGAAAAGCTCCTACAATGAGCAGTTCTTC. Amino acid sequence: CASSIQKSSYNEQFF. The rearrangement links TRBV19 to TRBJ2-1; D uncertain. CDR1 and CDR2 from the germline V gene are LNHDA and SQIVND (reference sequence). CDR3 length: 15 residues. The ends were cut back, 3 bases at V and 0 bases at J, with 9 bases in the middle.

Comments on this clone: Distinct nucleotide sequences in the sample also encode this CDR3. This rearrangement joins TRBV9 to TRBJ2-3; the match to TRBD2 covers 8 bases. Trimming removed 0 bases from V and 2 bases from J; junction bases left unmatched: 5. The germline CDR1 and CDR2 sequences are SGDLS and YYNGEE. The CDR3 covers 16 residues. DNA for the CDR3: TGTGCCAGCAGCGTAGGAACTAGCGGATACACAGATACGCAGTATTTT. The encoded protein is CASSVGTSGYTDTQYF.

This clone has just a few counts. The CDR3 region is CASSLGAWGATNEKLFF. CDR3 coding DNA: TGTGCCAGCAGCTTGGGGGCATGGGGAGCAACTAATGAAAAACTGTTTTTT. This chain uses TRBV5-6 with TRBJ1-4; D unclear. Trimming shortened V by 0 bases and J by 0 bases, and 12 bases separated the two germline ends. The CDR3 contains 17 residues. The V gene's germline CDR1 is SGHDT and CDR2 YYEEEE. Supplemented by reference TRBV5-6 and TRBJ1-4, the full variable domain reads DAGVTQSPTHLIKTRGQQVTLRCSPKSGHDTVSWYQQALGQGPQFIFQYYEEEERQRGNFPDRFSGHQFPNYSSELNVNALLLGDSALYLCASSLGAWGATNEKLFFGSGTQLSVL.

V is TRBV5-4 and J is TRBJ2-7, with 15 positions matching TRBD2. This CDR3 region has 16 residues. CDR1 is SGHNT and CDR2 is YYREEE in the germline V gene (reference sequence). J lost 6 bases, V lost 4 bases, and 8 bases had no gene match. The CDR3 reads CASSQDPGLAGGEQYF. CDR3 bases: TGTGCCAGCAGCCAAGATCCGGGACTAGCGGGAGGCGAGCAGTACTTC.

The CDR3 here is CASSGPRYSMVPDTQYF. Here the CDR3 DNA reads TGTGCCAGCAGTGGTCCGCGGTATTCGATGGTCCCAGATACGCAGTATTTT. V gene TRBV6-1 combines with J gene TRBJ2-3; D remains ambiguous. The V gene's germline CDR1 is MNHNS and CDR2 SASEGT. This CDR3 has 17 residues. V dropped 4 bases and J dropped 4 bases, with 21 bases sitting between them.

V usage is TRBV6-5 and J usage is TRBJ2-1; 10 bases line up with TRBD2. The CDR3 extends over 15 amino acids. With V trimmed by 4 bases and J by 7 bases, 7 bases remained unmatched. Germline V lookup: CDR1 MNHEY, CDR2 SVGAGI. The CDR3: CASSSEREGGNEQFF. CDR3 coding DNA: TGTGCCAGCAGTTCCGAGCGGGAGGGTGGAAATGAGCAGTTCTTC.

CDR3 nucleotides: TGTGCCAGCAGTGAACCGACTAGCGGGAAATCCGGGGTGGAGTTCTTC. Protein: CASSEPTSGKSGVEFF. The V call is TRBV6-1, the J call TRBJ2-1; 11 nucleotides line up with TRBD2. Germline V gene lookup returns CDR1 MNHNS and CDR2 SASEGT. The CDR3 loop spans 16 amino acids. The V gene end was trimmed by 2 bases and the J gene end by 14 bases; junction bases not matched to a gene: 14.

The rearrangement uses TRBV29-1 and TRBJ1-1; 9 bases align to TRBD1. The CDR3 runs to 14 residues. J was trimmed by 4 bases and V by 8 bases; bases with no gene match: 11. Germline lookup yields CDR1 SQVTM and CDR2 ANQGSEA. DNA of the CDR3: TGCAGCACCGACAGGACAGGGGCGGTCACTGAAGCTTTCTTT. As protein: CSTDRTGAVTEAFF.

The rearrangement uses TRBV28 and TRBJ2-1; 8 positions agree with TRBD2. Germline V gene sequence: CDR1 MDHEN, CDR2 SYDVKM. The CDR3 contains 15 residues. With V trimmed by 4 bases and J by 8 bases, 10 bases remained unmatched. The CDR3, as DNA: TGTGCCAGCAGTTCAGGCGTGGGACTAGAATATGAGCAGTTCTTC. It translates to CASSSGVGLEYEQFF.

J is TRBJ2-1 and V is TRBV18; tentatively, D is TRBD1 (5 bases). This CDR3 comprises 15 residues. V dropped 0 bases and J dropped 4 bases, with 10 bases sitting between them. Per germline, CDR1 KGHSH and CDR2 LQKENI. CDR3 in DNA: TGTGCCAGCTCACCACCTCCAGGGCCATACAATGAGCAGTTCTTC. Its protein is CASSPPPGPYNEQFF.

The J gene is TRBJ1-1, the V gene TRBV29-1; 8 nucleotides line up with TRBD1. This CDR3 spans 13 amino acids. Germline-derived CDR1 and CDR2 are SQVTM and ANQGSEA. Trimming removed 7 bases from V and 7 bases from J; junction bases left unmatched: 11. The CDR3 is CSAGGQGAGEAFF. The CDR3, as DNA: TGCAGCGCTGGGGGGCAGGGGGCTGGTGAAGCTTTCTTT.

The V call is TRBV19, the J call TRBJ1-2; 7 bases match TRBD1. Germline V gene data show CDR1 as LNHDA and CDR2 as SQIVND (reference sequence). This CDR3 has 14 amino acids. The trim removed 4 bases at V and 4 bases at J, leaving 6 bases unmatched. The chain's CDR3 is CASSTTGTIYGYTF. Here the CDR3 DNA reads TGTGCCAGTAGTACGACAGGGACGATCTATGGCTACACCTTC.

The chain links TRBV18 to TRBJ2-3; possible D gene TRBD2, 6 bases. Trimming removed 2 bases from V and 4 bases from J, with 10 bases in between. The germline gives CDR1 KGHSH, CDR2 LQKENI. The CDR3 loop spans 14 amino acids. This CDR3 is CASSPSGEPDTQYF. The CDR3 DNA follows: TGTGCCAGCTCACCATCGGGGGAGCCAGATACGCAGTATTTT.

This clone was observed a few times. Distinct nucleotide sequences in the sample also encode this CDR3. The chain links TRBV18 to TRBJ2-7; D is perhaps TRBD2 (6 bases). The CDR3 runs 13 residues. Germline lookup yields CDR1 KGHSH and CDR2 LQKENI. V dropped 3 bases and J dropped 1 base, with 7 bases sitting between them. CDR3 DNA: TGTGCCAGCTCACCGACTAGTTCCTACGAGCAGTACTTC. Protein sequence: CASSPTSSYEQYF.